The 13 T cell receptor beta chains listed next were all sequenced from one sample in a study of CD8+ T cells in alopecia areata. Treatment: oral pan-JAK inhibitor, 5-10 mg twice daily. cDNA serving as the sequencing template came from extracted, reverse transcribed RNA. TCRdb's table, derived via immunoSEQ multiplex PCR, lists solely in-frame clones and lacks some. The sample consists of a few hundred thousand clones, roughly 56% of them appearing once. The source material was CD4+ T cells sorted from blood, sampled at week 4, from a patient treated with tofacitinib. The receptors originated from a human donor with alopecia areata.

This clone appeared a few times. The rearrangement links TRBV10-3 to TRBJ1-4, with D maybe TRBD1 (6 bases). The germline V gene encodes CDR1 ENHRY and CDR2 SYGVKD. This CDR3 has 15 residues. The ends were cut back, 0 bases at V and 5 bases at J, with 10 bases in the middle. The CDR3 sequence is CAISESRTENEKLFF. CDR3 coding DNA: TGTGCCATCAGTGAGTCTCGGACAGAAAATGAAAAACTGTTTTTT.

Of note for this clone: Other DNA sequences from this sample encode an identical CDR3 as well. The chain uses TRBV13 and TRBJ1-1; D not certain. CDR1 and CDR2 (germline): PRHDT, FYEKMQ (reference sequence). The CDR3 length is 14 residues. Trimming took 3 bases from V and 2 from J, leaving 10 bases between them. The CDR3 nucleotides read TGTGCCAGCAGCTTTAGGACGGGAAACACTGAAGCTTTCTTT. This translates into CASSFRTGNTEAFF.

CDR3 sequence reads: CASSRTGNSPLHF. CDR3 nucleotides: TGTGCCAGCAGTAGGACAGGGAACTCACCCCTCCACTTT. This chain connects TRBV13 to TRBJ1-6; 8 bases match TRBD1. The CDR3 length is 13 residues. The germline V gene has CDR1 PRHDT and CDR2 FYEKMQ (reference sequence). Trimming removed 6 bases from V and 10 bases from J; junction bases left unmatched: 5.

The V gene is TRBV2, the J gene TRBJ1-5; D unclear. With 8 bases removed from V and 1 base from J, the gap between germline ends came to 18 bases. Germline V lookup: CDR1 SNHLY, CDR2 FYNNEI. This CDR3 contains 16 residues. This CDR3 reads CASVYDRGISNQPQHF. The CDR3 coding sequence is TGTGCCAGCGTTTACGATAGAGGGATCAGCAATCAGCCCCAGCATTTT.

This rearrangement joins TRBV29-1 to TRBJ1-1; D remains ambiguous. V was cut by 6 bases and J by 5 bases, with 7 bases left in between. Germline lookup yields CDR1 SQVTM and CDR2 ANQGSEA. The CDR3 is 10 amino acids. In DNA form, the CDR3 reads TGCAGCGTCCAATCGACTGAAGCTTTCTTT. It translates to CSVQSTEAFF.

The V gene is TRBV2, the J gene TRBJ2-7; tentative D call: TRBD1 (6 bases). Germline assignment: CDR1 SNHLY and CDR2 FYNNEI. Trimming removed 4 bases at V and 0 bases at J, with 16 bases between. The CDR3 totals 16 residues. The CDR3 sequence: CASSGTYRVASYEQYF. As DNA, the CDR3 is TGTGCCAGCAGTGGAACCTACAGGGTAGCCTCCTACGAGCAGTACTTC.

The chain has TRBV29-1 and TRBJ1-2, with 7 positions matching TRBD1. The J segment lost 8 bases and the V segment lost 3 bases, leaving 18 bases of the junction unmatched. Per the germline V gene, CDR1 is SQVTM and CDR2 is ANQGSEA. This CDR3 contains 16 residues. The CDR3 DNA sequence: TGCAGCGTTGATTCGGAATATACGGGAGGGGGCGAGGGCTACACCTTC. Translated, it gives CSVDSEYTGGGEGYTF.

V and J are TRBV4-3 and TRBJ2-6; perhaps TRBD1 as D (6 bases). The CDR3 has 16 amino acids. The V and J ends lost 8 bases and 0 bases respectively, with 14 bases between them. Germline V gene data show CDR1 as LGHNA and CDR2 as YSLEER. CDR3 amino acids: CASSDRPISGANVLTF. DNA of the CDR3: TGCGCCAGCTCGGACAGACCTATCTCTGGGGCCAACGTCCTGACTTTC.

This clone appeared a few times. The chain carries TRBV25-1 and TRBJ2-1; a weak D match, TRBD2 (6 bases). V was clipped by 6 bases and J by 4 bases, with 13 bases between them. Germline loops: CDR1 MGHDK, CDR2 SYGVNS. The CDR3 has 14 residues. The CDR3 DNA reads TGTGCCAGCAGCCCGGGACTGGCTTACAATGAGCAGTTCTTC. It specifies CASSPGLAYNEQFF.

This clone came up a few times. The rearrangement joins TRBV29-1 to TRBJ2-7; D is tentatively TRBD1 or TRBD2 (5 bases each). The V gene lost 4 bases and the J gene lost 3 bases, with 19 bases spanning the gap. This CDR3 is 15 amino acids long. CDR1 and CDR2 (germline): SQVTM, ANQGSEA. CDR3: CSVVGLGETLYEQYF. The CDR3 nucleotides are TGCAGCGTTGTTGGGCTGGGGGAAACCCTCTACGAGCAGTACTTC.

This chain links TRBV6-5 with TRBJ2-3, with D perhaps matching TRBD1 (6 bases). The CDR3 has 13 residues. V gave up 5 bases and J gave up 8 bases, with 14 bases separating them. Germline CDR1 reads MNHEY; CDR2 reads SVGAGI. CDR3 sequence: CASSGTGSATQYF. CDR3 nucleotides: TGTGCCAGCAGTGGTACAGGGAGTGCTACGCAGTATTTT.

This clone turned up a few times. The CDR3 protein is CASSQRMGVEQYF. CDR3 bases: TGCGCCAGCAGCCAAAGAATGGGGGTCGAGCAGTACTTC. The V gene is TRBV4-3, the J gene TRBJ2-7; D tentatively fits TRBD1 or TRBD2 (5 bases each). Trimming removed 2 bases from V and 6 bases from J, with 11 bases in between. The germline V gene encodes CDR1 LGHNA and CDR2 YSLEER. The CDR3 runs to 13 residues.

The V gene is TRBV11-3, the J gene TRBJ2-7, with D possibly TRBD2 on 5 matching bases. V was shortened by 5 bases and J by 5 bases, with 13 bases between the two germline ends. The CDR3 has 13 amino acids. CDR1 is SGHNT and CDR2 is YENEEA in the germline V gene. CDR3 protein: CASSLMGAHEQYF. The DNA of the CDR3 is TGTGCCAGCAGCCTCATGGGAGCCCACGAGCAGTACTTC.